This T cell receptor beta chain emerged from a study of early T cells in non-severe SARS-CoV-2 infection. TCRdb re-called the 5' RACE reads with MiXCR, one entry per CDR3 protein. The data hold around 40,000 distinct CDR3 sequences, with around 6.5% observed a single time. After removal of 8 bases from V and 7 bases from J, the junction contained 11 bases not matched to a gene. CDR3 length equals 15 residues. Germline CDR1 reads MNHEY; CDR2 reads SVGEGT. This clonotype was detected only a few times. Sequenced: whole blood. This chain links TRBV6-2 or TRBV6-3 with TRBJ2-2; TRBD2 matches at 9 bases. The origin of this receptor is an adult who was a healthcare worker with PCR-confirmed SARS-CoV-2 infection or an uninfected control (not recorded which). The CDR3: CASGLAGRDRGELFF. CDR3 bases: TGTGCCAGCGGGCTAGCGGGAAGGGACCGCGGGGAGCTGTTTTTT.